The T cell receptor beta chain under discussion was sequenced for a study of blood T cell repertoires in COVID-19. The wider study: COVID-19 samples collected from the United States, Italy and Spain covered acute and convalescent phases.

V was cut by 5 bases and J by 3 bases, with 14 bases left in between. Germline-derived CDR1 and CDR2 are MNHEY and SVGAGI. CDR3 length: 14 residues. Per the original methods: Estimation of nucleated cell counts was performed using reference gene primer amplification. Generated by immunoSEQ multiplex PCR, the TCRdb table keeps only in-frame clones and is missing some. That table gives V, J and clone size, and the DNA gave D and trimming. The sample shows some 97,000 clones, more than 90% of them seen only once. This chain uses TRBV6-5 with TRBJ2-7, with a possible D match to TRBD2 (5 bases). This TCR was sampled from a man in his 70s with acute or convalescent COVID-19. Input material: peripheral blood. The CDR3 DNA sequence: TGTGCCAGCAGTCCTTTCCCGGGAAGCTACGAGCAGTACTTC. Translating gives CASSPFPGSYEQYF.